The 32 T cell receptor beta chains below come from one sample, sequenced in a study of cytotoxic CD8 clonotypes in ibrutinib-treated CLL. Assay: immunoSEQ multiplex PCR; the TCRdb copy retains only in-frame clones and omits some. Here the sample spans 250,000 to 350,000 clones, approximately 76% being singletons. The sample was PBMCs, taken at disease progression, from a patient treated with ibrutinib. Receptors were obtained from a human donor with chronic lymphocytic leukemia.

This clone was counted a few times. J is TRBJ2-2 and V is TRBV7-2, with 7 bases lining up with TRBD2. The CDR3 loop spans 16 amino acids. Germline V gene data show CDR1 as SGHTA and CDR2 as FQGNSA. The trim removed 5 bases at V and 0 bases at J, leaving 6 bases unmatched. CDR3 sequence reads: CASSVPSGTNTGELFF. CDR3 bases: TGTGCCAGCAGCGTACCTAGCGGTACGAACACCGGGGAGCTGTTTTTT.

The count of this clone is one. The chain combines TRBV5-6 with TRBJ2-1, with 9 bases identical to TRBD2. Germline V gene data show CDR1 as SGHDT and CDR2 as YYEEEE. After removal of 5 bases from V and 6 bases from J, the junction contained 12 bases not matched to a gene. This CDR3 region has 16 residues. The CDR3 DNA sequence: TGTGCCAGCAGTTCTTTGGGAGCGGGGGGACCCAATGAGCAGTTCTTC. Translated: CASSSLGAGGPNEQFF.

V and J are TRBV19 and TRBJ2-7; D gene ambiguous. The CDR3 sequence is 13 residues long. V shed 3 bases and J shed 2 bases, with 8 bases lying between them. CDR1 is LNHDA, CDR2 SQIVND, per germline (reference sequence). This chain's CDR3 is CASSIVAAYEQYF. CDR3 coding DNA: TGTGCCAGTAGTATTGTGGCTGCCTACGAGCAGTACTTC.

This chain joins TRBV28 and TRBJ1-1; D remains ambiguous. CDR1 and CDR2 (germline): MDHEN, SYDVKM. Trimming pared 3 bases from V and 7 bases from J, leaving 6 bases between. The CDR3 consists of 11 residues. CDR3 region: CASSLGGEAFF. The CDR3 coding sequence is TGTGCCAGCAGTTTGGGAGGTGAAGCTTTCTTT.

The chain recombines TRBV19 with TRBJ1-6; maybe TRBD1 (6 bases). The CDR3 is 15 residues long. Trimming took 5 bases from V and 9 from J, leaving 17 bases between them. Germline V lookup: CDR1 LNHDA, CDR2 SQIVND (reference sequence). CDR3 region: CASSPIGTFVSPLHF. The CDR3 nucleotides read TGTGCCAGTAGTCCGATCGGGACATTCGTTTCACCCCTCCACTTT.

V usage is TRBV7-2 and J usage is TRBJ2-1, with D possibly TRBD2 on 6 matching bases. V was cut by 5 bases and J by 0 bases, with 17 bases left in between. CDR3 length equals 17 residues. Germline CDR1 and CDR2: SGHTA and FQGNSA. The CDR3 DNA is TGTGCCAGCAGCACCCGACTAGGTCGTAGCTCCTACAATGAGCAGTTCTTC. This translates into CASSTRLGRSSYNEQFF.

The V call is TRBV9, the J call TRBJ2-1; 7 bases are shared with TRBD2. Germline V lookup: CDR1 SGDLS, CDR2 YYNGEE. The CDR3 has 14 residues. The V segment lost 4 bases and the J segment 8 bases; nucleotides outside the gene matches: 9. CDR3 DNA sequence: TGTGCCAGCAGCCCCACGGGAGGTCGGTATGAGCAGTTCTTC. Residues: CASSPTGGRYEQFF. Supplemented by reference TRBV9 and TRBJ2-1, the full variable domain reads DSGVTQTPKHLITATGQRVTLRCSPRSGDLSVYWYQQSLDQGLQFLIQYYNGEERAKGNILERFSAQQFPDLHSELNLSSLELGDSALYFCASSPTGGRYEQFFGPGTRLTVL.

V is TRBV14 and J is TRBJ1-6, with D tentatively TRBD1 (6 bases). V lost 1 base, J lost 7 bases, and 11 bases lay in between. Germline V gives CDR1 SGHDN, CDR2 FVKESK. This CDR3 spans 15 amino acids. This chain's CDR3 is CASSQVGGGNSPLHF. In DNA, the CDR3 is TGTGCCAGCAGCCAAGTAGGGGGTGGGAATTCACCCCTCCACTTT.

Here the CDR3 DNA reads TGTGCCAGCAGCTTCGGGGCAGGGGGCTCTGAAAAACTGTTTTTT. This codes for CASSFGAGGSEKLFF. V is TRBV9 and J is TRBJ1-4; TRBD1 matches at 8 bases. CDR1 is SGDLS and CDR2 is YYNGEE in the germline V gene. J gave up 7 bases and V 4 bases, and 9 bases lay outside the gene matches. The CDR3 spans 15 residues.

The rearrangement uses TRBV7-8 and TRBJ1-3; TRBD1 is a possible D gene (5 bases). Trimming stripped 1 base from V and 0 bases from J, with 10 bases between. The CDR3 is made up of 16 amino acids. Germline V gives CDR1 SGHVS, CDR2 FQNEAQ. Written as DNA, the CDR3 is TGTGCCAGCAGCTTAGTTCAGGGAAACTCTGGAAACACCATATATTTT. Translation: CASSLVQGNSGNTIYF.

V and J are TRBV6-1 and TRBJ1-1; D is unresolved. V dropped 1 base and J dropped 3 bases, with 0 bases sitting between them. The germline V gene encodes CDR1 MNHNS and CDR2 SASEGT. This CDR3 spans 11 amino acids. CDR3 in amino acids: CASSEDTEAFF. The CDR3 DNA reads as TGTGCCAGCAGTGAAGACACTGAAGCTTTCTTT.

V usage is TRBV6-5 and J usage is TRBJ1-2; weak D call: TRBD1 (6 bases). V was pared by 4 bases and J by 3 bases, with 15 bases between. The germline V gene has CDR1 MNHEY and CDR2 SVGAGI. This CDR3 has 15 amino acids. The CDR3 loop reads CASSFLGGKDYGYTF. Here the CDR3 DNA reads TGTGCCAGCAGTTTCTTAGGGGGGAAGGACTATGGCTACACCTTC.

In nucleotides, the CDR3 is TGCGCCAGCAGCTCACCAAGCCGGCCCGAGCAGTTCTTC. Amino acids: CASSSPSRPEQFF. The J gene is TRBJ2-1, the V gene TRBV4-3; D is undetermined. The germline V and J ends were trimmed by 5 bases and 10 bases, with 15 bases remaining between them. This CDR3 has 13 amino acids. CDR1 LGHNA and CDR2 YSLEER come from the germline V gene.

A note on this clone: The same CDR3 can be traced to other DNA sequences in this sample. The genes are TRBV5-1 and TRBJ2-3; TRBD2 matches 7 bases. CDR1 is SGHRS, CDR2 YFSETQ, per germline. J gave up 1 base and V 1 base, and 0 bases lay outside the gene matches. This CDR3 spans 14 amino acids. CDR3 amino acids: CASSLTSGTDTQYF. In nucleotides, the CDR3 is TGCGCCAGCAGCTTGACTAGCGGCACAGATACGCAGTATTTT.

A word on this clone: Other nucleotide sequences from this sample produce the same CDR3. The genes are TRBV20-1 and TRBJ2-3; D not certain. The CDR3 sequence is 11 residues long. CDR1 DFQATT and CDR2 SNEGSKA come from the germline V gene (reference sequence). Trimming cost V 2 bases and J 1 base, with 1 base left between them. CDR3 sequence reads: CSARRTDTQYF. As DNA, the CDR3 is TGCAGTGCTAGACGCACAGATACGCAGTATTTT.

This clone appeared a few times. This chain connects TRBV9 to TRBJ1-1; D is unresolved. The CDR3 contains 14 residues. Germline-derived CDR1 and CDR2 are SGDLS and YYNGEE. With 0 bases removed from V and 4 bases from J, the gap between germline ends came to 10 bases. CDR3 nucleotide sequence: TGTGCCAGCAGCGTAGACGGGGAGGCCACTGAAGCTTTCTTT. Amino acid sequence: CASSVDGEATEAFF.

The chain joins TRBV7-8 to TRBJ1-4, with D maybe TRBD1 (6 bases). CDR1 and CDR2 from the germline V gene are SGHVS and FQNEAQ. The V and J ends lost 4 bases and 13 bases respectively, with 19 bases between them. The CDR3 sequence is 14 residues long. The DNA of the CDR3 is TGTGCCAGCAGCTCCCAGGGGCAGGGTTCAAGACTGTTTTTT. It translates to CASSSQGQGSRLFF.

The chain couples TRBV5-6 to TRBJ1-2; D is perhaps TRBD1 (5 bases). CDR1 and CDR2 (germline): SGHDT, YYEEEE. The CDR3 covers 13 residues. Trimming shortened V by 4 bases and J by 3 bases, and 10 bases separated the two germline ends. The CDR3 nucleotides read TGTGCCAGCAGCGTCGGACAACACTATGGCTACACCTTC. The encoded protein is CASSVGQHYGYTF.

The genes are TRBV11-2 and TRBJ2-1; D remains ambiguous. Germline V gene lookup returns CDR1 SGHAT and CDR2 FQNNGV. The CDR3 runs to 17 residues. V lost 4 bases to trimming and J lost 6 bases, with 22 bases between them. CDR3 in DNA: TGTGCCAGCAGCTCGATCCGAACCCCCGGGCCTGGCAATGAGCAGTTCTTC. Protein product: CASSSIRTPGPGNEQFF.

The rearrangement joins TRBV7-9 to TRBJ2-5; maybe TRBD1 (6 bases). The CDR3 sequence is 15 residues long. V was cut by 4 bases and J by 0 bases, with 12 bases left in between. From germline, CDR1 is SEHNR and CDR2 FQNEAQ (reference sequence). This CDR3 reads CASSSTGTYQETQYF. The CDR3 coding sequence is TGTGCCAGCAGCTCTACAGGGACGTACCAAGAGACCCAGTACTTC.

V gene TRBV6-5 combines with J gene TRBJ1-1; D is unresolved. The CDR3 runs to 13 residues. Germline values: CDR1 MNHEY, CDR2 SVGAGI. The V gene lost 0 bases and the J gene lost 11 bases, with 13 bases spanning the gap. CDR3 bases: TGTGCCAGCAGTTACTCCTACGGAACCACCGCTTTCTTT. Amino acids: CASSYSYGTTAFF.

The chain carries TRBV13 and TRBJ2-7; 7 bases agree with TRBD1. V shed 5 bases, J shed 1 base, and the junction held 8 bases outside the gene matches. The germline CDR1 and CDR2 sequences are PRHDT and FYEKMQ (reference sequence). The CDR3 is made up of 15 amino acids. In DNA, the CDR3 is TGTGCCAGCAGCCCCCGGGACAGACTATCCTACGAGCAGTACTTC. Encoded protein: CASSPRDRLSYEQYF.

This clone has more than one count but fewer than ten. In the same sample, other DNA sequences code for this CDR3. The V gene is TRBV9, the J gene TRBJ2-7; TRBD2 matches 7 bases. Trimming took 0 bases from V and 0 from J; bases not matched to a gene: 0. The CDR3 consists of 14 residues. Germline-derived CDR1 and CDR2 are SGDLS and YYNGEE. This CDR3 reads CASSVGGSSYEQYF. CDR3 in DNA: TGTGCCAGCAGCGTAGGCGGGAGCTCCTACGAGCAGTACTTC.

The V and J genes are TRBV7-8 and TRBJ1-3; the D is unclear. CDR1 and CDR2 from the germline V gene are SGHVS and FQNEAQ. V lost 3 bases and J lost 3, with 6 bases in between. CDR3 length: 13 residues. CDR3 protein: CASSLGLGNTIYF. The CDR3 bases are TGTGCCAGCAGCTTGGGCCTTGGAAACACCATATATTTT.

The CDR3 spells CATSRGRRDEQYF. The CDR3 DNA is TGTGCCACCAGCAGAGGGCGCAGGGACGAGCAGTACTTC. The J gene is TRBJ2-7, the V gene TRBV15, with D maybe TRBD1 (5 bases). Trimming took 1 base from V and 5 from J, leaving 9 bases between them. CDR1 is LNHNV, CDR2 YYDKDF, per germline (reference sequence). The CDR3 runs 13 residues.

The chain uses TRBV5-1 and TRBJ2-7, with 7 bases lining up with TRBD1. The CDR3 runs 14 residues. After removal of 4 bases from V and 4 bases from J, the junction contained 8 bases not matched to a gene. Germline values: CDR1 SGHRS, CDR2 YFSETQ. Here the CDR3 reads CASSKTGSGYEQYF. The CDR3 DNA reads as TGCGCCAGCAGCAAGACAGGGTCGGGGTACGAGCAGTACTTC. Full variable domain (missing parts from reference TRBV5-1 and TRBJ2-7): KAGVTQTPRYLIKTRGQQVTLSCSPISGHRSVSWYQQTPGQGLQFLFEYFSETQRNKGNFPGRFSGRQFSNSRSEMNVSTLELGDSALYLCASSKTGSGYEQYFGPGTRLTVT.

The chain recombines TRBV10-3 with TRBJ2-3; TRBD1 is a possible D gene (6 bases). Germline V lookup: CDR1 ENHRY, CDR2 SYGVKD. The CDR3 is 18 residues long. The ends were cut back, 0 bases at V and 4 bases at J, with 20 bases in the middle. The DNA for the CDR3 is TGTGCCATCAGTGAGTCGACAGGCGGAGTCAAGGGAGCAGATACGCAGTATTTT. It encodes CAISESTGGVKGADTQYF.

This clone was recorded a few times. DNA of the CDR3: TGTGCCAGCACCCCGCCGTCGGCAGGAAACTATGGCTACACCTTC. Translating gives CASTPPSAGNYGYTF. This chain joins TRBV2 and TRBJ1-2; no reliable D call. This CDR3 has 15 amino acids. Deletions cut 7 bases from V and 2 bases from J, with 17 bases between. The germline gives CDR1 SNHLY, CDR2 FYNNEI.

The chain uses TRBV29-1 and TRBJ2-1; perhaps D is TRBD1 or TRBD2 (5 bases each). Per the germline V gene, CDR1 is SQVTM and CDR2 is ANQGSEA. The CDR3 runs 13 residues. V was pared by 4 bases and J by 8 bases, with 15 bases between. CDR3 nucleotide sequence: TGCAGCGTTGGCCCCAGGATGGGGGATGAGCAGTTCTTC. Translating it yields CSVGPRMGDEQFF.

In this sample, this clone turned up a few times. CDR3 sequence: CASNAPGSTNEKLFF. The CDR3 coding sequence is TGTGCCAGCAACGCCCCGGGTTCAACTAATGAAAAACTGTTTTTT. The chain has TRBV5-8 and TRBJ1-4, with D uncertain. The V gene lost 6 bases and the J gene lost 0 bases, with 12 bases spanning the gap. The CDR3 spans 15 residues. Per germline, CDR1 SGHTS and CDR2 YDEGEE.

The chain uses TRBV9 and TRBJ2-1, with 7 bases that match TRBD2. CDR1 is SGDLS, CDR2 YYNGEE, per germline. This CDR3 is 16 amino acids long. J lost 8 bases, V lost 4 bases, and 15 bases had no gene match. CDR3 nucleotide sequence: TGTGCCAGCAGCTTCCGACTAGCAGGGTTTGAGGATGAGCAGTTCTTC. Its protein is CASSFRLAGFEDEQFF.

The CDR3: CASRRGTRANYGYTF. The DNA for the CDR3 is TGTGCCAGCAGGAGGGGGACTCGAGCTAACTATGGCTACACCTTC. The V call is TRBV9, the J call TRBJ1-2, with D possibly matching TRBD1 (6 bases). V lost 5 bases to trimming and J lost 0 bases, with 14 bases between them. The germline V gene encodes CDR1 SGDLS and CDR2 YYNGEE. The CDR3 is made up of 15 amino acids.